This T cell receptor (beta chain) was profiled in a study of response to subunit inactivated influenza vaccine. Overall study findings and caveats: T cells newly recruited by each seasonal influenza vaccination are few, the authors suggested.

TCRdb redid the calling of the RT-PCR reads with MiXCR, one entry per CDR3 protein. The profile shows a few hundred thousand distinct CDR3 sequences, roughly 22% of them singletons. V was trimmed by 4 bases and J by 11 bases, leaving 14 bases between them. CDR1 and CDR2 (germline): SGHTA, FQGNSA. The CDR3 has 13 residues. Concerning this clonotype: Antigen specificity is unknown.

This TCR came from a man between 50 and 69 years old who received an inactivated influenza vaccine. The V gene is TRBV7-2, the J gene TRBJ2-2, with D perhaps being TRBD1 or TRBD2 (5 bases each). The source was PBMCs from blood, collected roughly 20 months after vaccination. The CDR3 sequence is CASSWDLKGELFF. The CDR3 bases are TGTGCCAGCAGCTGGGACCTTAAGGGCGAGCTGTTTTTT.